The clone carrying this TCR beta chain was seen a handful of times. Its antigen is currently unknown. Sequencing of DNA taken from cultured CD4+ T cells relied on the Oncomine TCR Beta short-read assay. Genomic DNA extraction was carried out from cultured CD4+ T cells. TCRdb re-called the PCR reads with MiXCR, one entry per CDR3 protein. Of roughly 11,000 distinct CDR3 sequences in the sample, roughly 43% were seen once. The sample belongs to a study of vaccination and CD4 T cells after COVID-19. Treatment given: 10-day PBMC culture with coronavirus spike peptide pools or control peptides (ViraFEST assay). Prior to the COVID-19 pandemic (2011-2018), the unexposed donor's CD4+ T cells were collected. Cells were cultured for under twelve days, and then CD4+ T cells were isolated by negative selection. V was cut by 2 bases and J by 2 bases, with 8 bases left in between. The CDR3 has 13 residues. Per germline, CDR1 DFQATT and CDR2 SNEGSKA (reference sequence).

Input material: CD4+ T cells from blood, cultured in vitro. The sequence was collected from a human donor in good health. The V and J genes are TRBV20-1 and TRBJ2-3, with D possibly matching TRBD1 (6 bases). This chain's CDR3 is CSARQGNTDTQYF. The CDR3 DNA reads TGCAGTGCTAGACAGGGGAACACAGATACGCAGTATTTT.